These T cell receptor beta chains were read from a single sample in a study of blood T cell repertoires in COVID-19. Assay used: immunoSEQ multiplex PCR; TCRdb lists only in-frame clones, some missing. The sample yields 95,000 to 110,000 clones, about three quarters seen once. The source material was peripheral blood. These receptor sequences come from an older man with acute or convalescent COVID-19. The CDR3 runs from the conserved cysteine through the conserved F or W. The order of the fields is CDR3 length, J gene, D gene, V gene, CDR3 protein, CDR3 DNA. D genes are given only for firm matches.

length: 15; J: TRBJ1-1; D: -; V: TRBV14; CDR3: CASSQTGMNSPEAFF; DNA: TGTGCCAGCAGCCAAACAGGGATGAACTCGCCTGAAGCTTTCTTT
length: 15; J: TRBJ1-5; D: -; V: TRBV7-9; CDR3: CASSLFSSSNQPQHF; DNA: TGTGCCAGCAGCTTATTTAGCAGCAGCAATCAGCCCCAGCATTTT
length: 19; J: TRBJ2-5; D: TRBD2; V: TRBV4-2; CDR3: CASSQDLAGGRPRQETQYF; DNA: TGTGCCAGCAGCCAAGATCTAGCGGGGGGTCGACCCAGGCAGGAGACCCAGTACTTC
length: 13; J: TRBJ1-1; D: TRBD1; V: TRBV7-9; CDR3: CASSFGQGTEAFF; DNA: TGTGCCAGCAGCTTCGGACAGGGCACTGAAGCTTTCTTT
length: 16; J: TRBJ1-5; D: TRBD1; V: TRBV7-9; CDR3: CASSSGWGQGNQPQHF; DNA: TGTGCCAGCAGCTCCGGCTGGGGACAGGGCAATCAGCCCCAGCATTTT
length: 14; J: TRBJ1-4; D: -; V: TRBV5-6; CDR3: CASSTREYGEKLFF; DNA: TGTGCCAGCAGTACCCGGGAATACGGGGAAAAACTGTTTTTT
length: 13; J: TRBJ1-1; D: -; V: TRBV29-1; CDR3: CSVWVQLNTEAFF; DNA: TGCAGCGTTTGGGTACAGCTGAACACTGAAGCTTTCTTT
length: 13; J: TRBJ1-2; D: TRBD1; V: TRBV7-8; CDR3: CASSLGTAYGYTF; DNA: TGTGCCAGCAGCCTGGGGACAGCCTATGGCTACACCTTC
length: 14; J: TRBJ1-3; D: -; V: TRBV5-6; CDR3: CASSLVQGGNTIYF; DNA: TGTGCCAGCAGCTTGGTACAGGGCGGAAACACCATATATTTT
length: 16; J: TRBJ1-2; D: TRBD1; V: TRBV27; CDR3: CASSFPLTGFNYGYTF; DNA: TGTGCCAGCAGTTTCCCCCTGACAGGGTTTAACTATGGCTACACCTTC